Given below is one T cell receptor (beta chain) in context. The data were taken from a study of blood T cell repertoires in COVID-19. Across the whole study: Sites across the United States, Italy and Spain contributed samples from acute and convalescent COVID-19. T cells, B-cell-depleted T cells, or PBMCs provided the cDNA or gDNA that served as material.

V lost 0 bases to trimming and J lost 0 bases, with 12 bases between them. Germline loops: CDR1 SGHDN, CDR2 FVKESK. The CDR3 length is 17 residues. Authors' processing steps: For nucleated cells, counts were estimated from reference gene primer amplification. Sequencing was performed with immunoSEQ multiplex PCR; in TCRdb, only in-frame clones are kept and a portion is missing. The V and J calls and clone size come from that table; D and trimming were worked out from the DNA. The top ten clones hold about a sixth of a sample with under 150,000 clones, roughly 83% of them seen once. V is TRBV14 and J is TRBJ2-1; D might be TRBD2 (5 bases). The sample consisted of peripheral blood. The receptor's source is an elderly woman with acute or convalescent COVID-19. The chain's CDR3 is CASSQEPLASSYNEQFF. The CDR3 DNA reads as TGTGCCAGCAGCCAAGAGCCATTAGCGAGCTCCTACAATGAGCAGTTCTTC.